The entry below describes one TCR beta chain. The table came from immunoSEQ multiplex PCR; TCRdb's copy has only in-frame clones and leaves some out. Here the sample spans tens of thousands of clones, approximately 94% being singletons. The ends lost 3 bases at V and 6 bases at J; junction bases unmatched: 5. In germline, CDR1 is KGHSH, CDR2 LQKENI. The CDR3 has 15 residues. This sample was included in a study of cytomegalovirus exposure and HLA in healthy donors. Sequenced sample: PBMCs. V gene TRBV18 combines with J gene TRBJ1-5; 10 bases align to TRBD1. The TCR originated in a woman younger than 30 in good health and CMV-seronegative. CDR3: CASSPTGGSGQPQHF. In DNA form, the CDR3 reads TGTGCCAGCTCACCGACAGGGGGCTCGGGTCAGCCCCAGCATTTT.